This T cell receptor (beta chain) was captured by sequencing in a study of a mutant IDH1 vaccine in newly diagnosed glioma. Turning to the study itself: Vaccination started 4-6 weeks after radiotherapy alone, or with temozolomide cycles. Every participant had undergone radiotherapy, temozolomide, or both before, and most underwent both.

Described time point: week 11, during vaccination. Every vaccine dose comprised 300 ug of mutant IDH1 20-mer peptide plus topical imiquimod. Donors had new IDH1-mutant astrocytomas of WHO grade 3 or 4 (ATRX-lost). A remark on this clone: What it binds is unknown.

The repertoire was sequenced with immunoSEQ multiplex PCR; TCRdb's copy has only in-frame clones and lacks some. The sample holds about 32,000 clones, about 73% seen once. Germline CDR1 reads SGHTA; CDR2 reads FQGNSA. Trimming removed 8 bases from V and 3 bases from J; junction bases left unmatched: 4. The CDR3 loop spans 13 amino acids. The sample in question was PBMCs, obtained from a glioma patient whose treatment included an IDH1 peptide vaccine. The chain recombines TRBV7-2 with TRBJ1-5; 7 bases align to TRBD1. This clonotype was sampled from a young man with glioma. The DNA of the CDR3 is TGTGCCAGCGGGACAGACGCCAATCAGCCCCAGCATTTT. Protein: CASGTDANQPQHF.